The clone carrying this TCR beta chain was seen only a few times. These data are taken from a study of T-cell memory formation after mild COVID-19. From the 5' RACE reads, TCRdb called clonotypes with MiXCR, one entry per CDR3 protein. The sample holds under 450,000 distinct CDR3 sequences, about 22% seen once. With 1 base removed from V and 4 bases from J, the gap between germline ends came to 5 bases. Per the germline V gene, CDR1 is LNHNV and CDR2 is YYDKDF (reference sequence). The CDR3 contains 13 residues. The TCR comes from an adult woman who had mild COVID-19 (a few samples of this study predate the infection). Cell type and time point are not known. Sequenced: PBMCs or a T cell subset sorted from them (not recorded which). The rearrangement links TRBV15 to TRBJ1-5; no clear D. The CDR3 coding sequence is TGTGCCACCAGCAGAGGAGCAAATCAGCCCCAGCATTTT. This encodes CATSRGANQPQHF.